Presented here are 20 T cell receptor beta chains from one specimen sequenced in a study of post-analysis software for immune sequencing data. The TCR beta cDNA libraries contained unique molecular identifiers. MiXCR, applied by TCRdb to the PCR reads, yields one record per CDR3 protein. The table lists about 460,000 distinct CDR3 sequences, less than 45% of them singletons, with around 10% in the top ten. General observations from the study: When patients were compared with controls, 4 or 5 TRBV segments were more frequent, TRBV5-6, TRBV5-1 and TRBV20-1 among them.

These TCRs' antigens remain unknown. Sequenced: blood. These receptors originate from a girl between 5 and 17 years old with multiple sclerosis.

The genes are TRBV28 and TRBJ2-1; 7 nucleotides line up with TRBD1. Germline CDR1 and CDR2: MDHEN and SYDVKM. Trimming at V came to 6 bases and at J to 0 bases, leaving 14 bases not matched to a gene. This CDR3 contains 18 residues. CDR3 amino acids: CASSTGTEGRGSYNEQFF. The CDR3 DNA follows: TGTGCCAGCAGCACCGGGACAGAGGGCCGGGGCTCCTACAATGAGCAGTTCTTC. The variable domain in full, completed from reference TRBV28 and TRBJ2-1, reads DVKVTQSSRYLVKRTGEKVFLECVQDMDHENMFWYRQDPGLGLRLIYFSYDVKMKEKGDIPEGYSVSREKKERFSLILESASTNQTSMYLCASSTGTEGRGSYNEQFFGPGTRLTVL.

This sequence joins TRBV20-1 and TRBJ2-5; 9 nucleotides align to TRBD1. The CDR3 loop spans 15 amino acids. V dropped 6 bases and J dropped 5; count of bases not matched to a gene: 13. Germline CDR1 reads DFQATT; CDR2 reads SNEGSKA (reference sequence). CDR3 bases: TGCAGTGCACGTCAGGACAGGGGTGTGCGGGAGACCCAGTACTTC. Amino acid sequence: CSARQDRGVRETQYF.

The chain is built from TRBV10-3 and TRBJ2-4, with 12 bases lining up with TRBD2. The J call is in doubt because the DNA end fits TRBJ2-7 better. Germline-derived CDR1 and CDR2 are ENHRY and SYGVKD. This CDR3 has 15 residues. The CDR3 here is CAISARLAGAYEQYF. The CDR3 DNA reads as TGTGCCATCAGTGCCCGACTAGCGGGAGCCTACGAGCAGTACTTC.

The V and J genes are TRBV5-1 and TRBJ2-3; D gene ambiguous. Germline V gene lookup returns CDR1 SGHRS and CDR2 YFSETQ. Trimming took off 8 bases at V and 5 bases at J, with 18 bases between the two ends. The CDR3 has 14 residues. The CDR3 bases are TGCGCCAGTCAGCTTGCTGGAATTGGAGATACGCAGTATTTT. Translation: CASQLAGIGDTQYF.

The V gene is TRBV7-9, the J gene TRBJ2-1; the match to TRBD2 covers 11 bases. The V segment lost 4 bases and the J segment 6 bases; nucleotides outside the gene matches: 8. The CDR3 has 16 residues. Looked up from germline, CDR1 is SEHNR and CDR2 is FQNEAQ (reference sequence). DNA of the CDR3: TGTGCCAGCAGCTCCCTGCGGACTAGCGGGCCCAATGAGCAGTTCTTC. Translated, it gives CASSSLRTSGPNEQFF.

This clonotype was detected only once. The chain is built from TRBV7-3 and TRBJ2-1, with 7 nucleotides matching TRBD2. V lost 2 bases, J lost 3 bases, and 4 bases stayed unmatched. CDR3 length: 15 residues. The V gene's germline CDR1 is SGHTA and CDR2 FQGTGA. DNA of the CDR3: TGTGCCAGCAGCTTAGCGGGAGTAGTCTACAATGAGCAGTTCTTC. Translation: CASSLAGVVYNEQFF.

The chain uses TRBV29-1 and TRBJ2-3, with D possibly TRBD2 on 6 matching bases. CDR1 is SQVTM, CDR2 ANQGSEA, per germline. Trimming shortened V by 3 bases and J by 7 bases, and 11 bases separated the two germline ends. CDR3 length: 12 residues. The CDR3 coding sequence is TGCAGCGTTGACCCTTGGGACTATACGCAGTATTTT. Translating it yields CSVDPWDYTQYF.

The V gene is TRBV7-9, the J gene TRBJ2-3; D may be TRBD2 (5 bases). Deletions cut 7 bases from V and 6 bases from J, with 29 bases between. Per the germline V gene, CDR1 is SEHNR and CDR2 is FQNEAQ (reference sequence). This CDR3 comprises 18 residues. CDR3 coding DNA: TGTGCCAGCACCCAACTCATGGGGTATGGGCGGACTTGGGATACGCAGTATTTT. Translating gives CASTQLMGYGRTWDTQYF.

The rearrangement joins TRBV2 to TRBJ2-5, with D uncertain. Per the germline V gene, CDR1 is SNHLY and CDR2 is FYNNEI. The CDR3 sequence is 14 residues long. Trimming removed 7 bases from V and 0 bases from J, with 12 bases in between. The CDR3 DNA reads TGTGCCAGCACCGGATCGCCAGACCAAGAGACCCAGTACTTC. Amino acid sequence: CASTGSPDQETQYF.

The V and J genes are TRBV7-3 and TRBJ2-3; D is uncertain. The CDR3 loop spans 13 amino acids. Germline V gives CDR1 SGHTA, CDR2 FQGTGA. Trimming cost V 8 bases and J 2 bases, with 11 bases left between them. The CDR3 protein is CASSLLLTDTQYF. The CDR3 nucleotides are TGTGCCAGCTCCTTGCTCCTCACAGATACGCAGTATTTT.

V is TRBV4-1 and J is TRBJ1-2; TRBD1 matches at 8 bases. The CDR3 is 16 residues long. Germline CDR1 and CDR2: MGHRA and YSYEKL. V dropped 2 bases and J dropped 4; count of bases not matched to a gene: 9. The CDR3 spells CASSQNPPTGGYGYTF. CDR3 coding DNA: TGCGCCAGCAGCCAAAACCCCCCAACAGGGGGCTATGGCTACACCTTC.

In this sample, this clonotype turned up once. The chain has TRBV29-1 and TRBJ2-2, with D perhaps matching TRBD1 (6 bases). This CDR3 spans 13 amino acids. Germline loops: CDR1 SQVTM, CDR2 ANQGSEA. Deletions cut 7 bases from V and 5 bases from J, with 14 bases between. CDR3 sequence: CSAPSDRTGELFF. The CDR3 DNA follows: TGCAGCGCACCTTCAGACAGGACCGGGGAGCTGTTTTTT.

The chain employs TRBV28 and TRBJ2-3; 12 nucleotides match TRBD2. The CDR3 has 16 amino acids. V gave up 10 bases and J gave up 3 bases; unmatched junction bases: 11. The germline CDR1 and CDR2 sequences are MDHEN and SYDVKM. The CDR3 reads CATTSGLAGITDTQYF. Written as DNA, the CDR3 is TGTGCCACTACCTCCGGACTAGCGGGAATAACAGATACGCAGTATTTT.

About this clonotype: Sequence at one end of the junction differs from germline and may be a read error. The chain links TRBV28 to TRBJ2-5; TRBD2 agrees at 9 bases. The DNA matches TRBJ2-7 better at its end, which makes the J call doubtful. The germline gives CDR1 MDHEN, CDR2 SYDVKM. This CDR3 comprises 16 residues. The CDR3 here is CAGSTVGAGGLYEQYF. For the CDR3, the DNA is TGTGCCGGCAGCACCGTGGGAGCGGGAGGCCTCTACGAGCAGTACTTC.

This chain uses TRBV9 with TRBJ1-6; tentatively, D is TRBD1 (6 bases). The V gene's germline CDR1 is SGDLS and CDR2 YYNGEE. CDR3 length: 15 residues. Trimming pared 4 bases from V and 7 bases from J, leaving 15 bases between. For the CDR3, the DNA is TGTGCCAGCAGCTCACAGACAGGACCCAATTCACCCCTCCACTTT. It encodes CASSSQTGPNSPLHF.

The chain has TRBV29-1 and TRBJ2-1; TRBD2 might be the D (7 bases). The CDR3 is 14 residues long. Deletions cut 2 bases from V and 4 bases from J, with 12 bases between. CDR1 is SQVTM and CDR2 is ANQGSEA in the germline V gene. The DNA of the CDR3 is TGCAGCGTTGAACTAGGGGGGGCATACAATGAGCAGTTCTTC. This sequence encodes CSVELGGAYNEQFF.

This clonotype has just a few counts. The chain carries TRBV20-1 and TRBJ2-7, with no clear D. The length of the CDR3 is 15 residues. V was trimmed by 0 bases and J by 3 bases, leaving 15 bases between them. CDR1 is DFQATT and CDR2 is SNEGSKA in the germline V gene (reference sequence). The CDR3 spells CSARDASRPYYEQYF. The CDR3 DNA reads as TGCAGTGCTAGAGATGCGTCGCGCCCTTACTACGAGCAGTACTTC.

This clonotype was recorded only once. V is TRBV24-1 and J is TRBJ2-3; TRBD2 aligns across 8 bases. The CDR3 has 17 residues. V trimming: 4 bases; J trimming: 3 bases; junction bases outside the gene matches: 11. Germline V gene lookup returns CDR1 KGHDR and CDR2 SFDVKD. As DNA, the CDR3 is TGTGCCACCAGTGACGGGGGGGGGACACCGCGGACAGATACGCAGTATTTT. It yields the protein CATSDGGGTPRTDTQYF.

The chain recombines TRBV9 with TRBJ2-6; 10 bases map to TRBD1. Trimming at V came to 4 bases and at J to 5 bases, leaving 15 bases not matched to a gene. The CDR3 extends over 19 amino acids. CDR1 is SGDLS and CDR2 is YYNGEE in the germline V gene. CDR3 sequence reads: CASSPRTGGSPARANVLTF. In DNA, the CDR3 is TGTGCCAGCAGCCCCCGGACAGGGGGTTCACCGGCGAGGGCCAACGTCCTGACTTTC.

The rearrangement joins TRBV7-6 to TRBJ2-5; 10 bases are a match to TRBD2. The V gene end was trimmed by 7 bases and the J gene end by 11 bases; junction bases not matched to a gene: 25. The CDR3 covers 18 residues. Germline lookup yields CDR1 SGHVS and CDR2 FNYEAQ. The CDR3 DNA reads TGTGCCAGCACCTATTCGACTAGCGGGCGTAACTCCTACAATGAGCAGTACTTC. Amino acid sequence: CASTYSTSGRNSYNEQYF.